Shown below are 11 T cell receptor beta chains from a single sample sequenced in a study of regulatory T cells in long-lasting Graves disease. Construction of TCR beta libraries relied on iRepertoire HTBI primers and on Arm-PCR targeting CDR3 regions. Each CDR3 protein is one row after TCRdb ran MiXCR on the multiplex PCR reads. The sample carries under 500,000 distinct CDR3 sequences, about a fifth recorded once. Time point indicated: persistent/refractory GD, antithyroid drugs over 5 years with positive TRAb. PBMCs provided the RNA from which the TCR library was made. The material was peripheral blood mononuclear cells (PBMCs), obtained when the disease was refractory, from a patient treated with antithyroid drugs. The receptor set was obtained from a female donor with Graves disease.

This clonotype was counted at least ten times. The CDR3 reads CSAGQGAAKNIQYF. The CDR3 bases are TGCAGTGCTGGACAGGGGGCGGCCAAAAACATTCAGTACTTC. V gene TRBV20-1 combines with J gene TRBJ2-4; 11 bases line up with TRBD1. Per germline, CDR1 DFQATT and CDR2 SNEGSKA (reference sequence). The CDR3 has 14 amino acids. Unmatched junction bases numbered 1, after V lost 5 bases and J lost 1 base.

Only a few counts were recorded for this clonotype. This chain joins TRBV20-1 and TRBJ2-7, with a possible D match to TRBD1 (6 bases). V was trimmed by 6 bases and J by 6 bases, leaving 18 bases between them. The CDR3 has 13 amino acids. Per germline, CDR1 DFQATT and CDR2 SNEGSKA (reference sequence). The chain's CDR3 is CSAAAWGPGEQYF. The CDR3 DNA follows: TGCAGTGCCGCGGCGTGGGGGCCTGGCGAGCAGTACTTC.

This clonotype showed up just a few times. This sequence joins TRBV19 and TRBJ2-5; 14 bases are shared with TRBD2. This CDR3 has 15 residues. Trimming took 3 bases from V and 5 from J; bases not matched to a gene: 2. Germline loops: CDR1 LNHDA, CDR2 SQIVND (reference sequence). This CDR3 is CASSIGTSGGETQYF. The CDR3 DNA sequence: TGTGCCAGTAGTATCGGGACTAGCGGGGGTGAGACCCAGTACTTC.

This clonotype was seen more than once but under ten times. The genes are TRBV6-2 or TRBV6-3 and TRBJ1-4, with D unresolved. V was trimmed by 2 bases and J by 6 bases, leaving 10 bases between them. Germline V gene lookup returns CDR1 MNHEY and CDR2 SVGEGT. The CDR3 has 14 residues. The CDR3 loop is CASSYRTVDEKLFF. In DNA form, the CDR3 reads TGTGCCAGCAGTTACAGGACTGTCGATGAAAAACTGTTTTTT.

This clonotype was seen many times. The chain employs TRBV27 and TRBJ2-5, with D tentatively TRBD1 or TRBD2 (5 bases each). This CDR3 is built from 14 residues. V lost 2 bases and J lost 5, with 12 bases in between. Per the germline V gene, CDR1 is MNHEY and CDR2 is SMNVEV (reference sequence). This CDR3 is CASSLGTVGETQYF. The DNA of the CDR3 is TGTGCCAGCAGTTTAGGGACGGTGGGGGAGACCCAGTACTTC.

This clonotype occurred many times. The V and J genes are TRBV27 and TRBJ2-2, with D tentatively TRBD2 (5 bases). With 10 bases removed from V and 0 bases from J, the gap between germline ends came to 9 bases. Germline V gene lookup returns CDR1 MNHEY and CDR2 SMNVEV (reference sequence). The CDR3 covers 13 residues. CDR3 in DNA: TGTGCCACCCTAGCCTCGAACACCGGGGAGCTGTTTTTT. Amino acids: CATLASNTGELFF.

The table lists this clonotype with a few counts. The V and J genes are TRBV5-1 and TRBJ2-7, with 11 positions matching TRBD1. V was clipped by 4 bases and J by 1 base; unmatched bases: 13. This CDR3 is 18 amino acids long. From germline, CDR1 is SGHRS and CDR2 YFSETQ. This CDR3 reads CASSGTGGNHKASYEQYF. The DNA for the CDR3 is TGCGCCAGCAGCGGGACAGGGGGGAACCATAAAGCATCCTACGAGCAGTACTTC.

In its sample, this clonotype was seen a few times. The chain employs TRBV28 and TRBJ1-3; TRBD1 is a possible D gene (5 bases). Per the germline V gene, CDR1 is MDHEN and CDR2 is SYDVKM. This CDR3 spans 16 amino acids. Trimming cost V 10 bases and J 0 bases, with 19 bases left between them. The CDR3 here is CANPTSGRDSGNTIYF. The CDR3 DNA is TGTGCCAATCCCACGTCGGGGCGGGACTCTGGAAACACCATATATTTT.

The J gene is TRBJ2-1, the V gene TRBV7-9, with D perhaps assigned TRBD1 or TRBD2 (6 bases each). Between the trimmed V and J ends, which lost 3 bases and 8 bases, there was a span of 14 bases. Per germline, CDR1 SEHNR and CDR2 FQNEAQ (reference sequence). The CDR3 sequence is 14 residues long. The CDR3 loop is CASSLGFGGHEQFF. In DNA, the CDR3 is TGTGCCAGCAGCTTGGGGTTCGGGGGCCATGAGCAGTTCTTC. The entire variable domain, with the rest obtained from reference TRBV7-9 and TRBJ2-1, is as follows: DTGVSQNPRHKITKRGQNVTFRCDPISEHNRLYWYRQTLGQGPEFLTYFQNEAQLEKSRLLSDRFSAERPKGSFSTLEIQRTEQGDSAMYLCASSLGFGGHEQFFGPGTRLTVL.

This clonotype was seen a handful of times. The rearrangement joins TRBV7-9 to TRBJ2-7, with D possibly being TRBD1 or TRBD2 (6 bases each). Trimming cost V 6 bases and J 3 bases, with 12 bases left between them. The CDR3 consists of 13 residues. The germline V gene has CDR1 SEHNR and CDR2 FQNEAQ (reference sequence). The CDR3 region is CASRRGDFYEQYF. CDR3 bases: TGTGCCAGCAGGAGGGGGGACTTCTACGAGCAGTACTTC.

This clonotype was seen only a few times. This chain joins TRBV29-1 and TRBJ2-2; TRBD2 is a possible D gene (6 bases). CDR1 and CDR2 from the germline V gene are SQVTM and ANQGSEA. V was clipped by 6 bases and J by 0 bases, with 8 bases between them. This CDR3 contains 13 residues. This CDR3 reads CSVGRTNTGELFF. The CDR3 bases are TGCAGCGTCGGGAGAACGAACACCGGGGAGCTGTTTTTT.